The source of this T cell receptor (beta chain) is a study of OX40 agonist ivuxolimab in advanced cancers. Across the study: The treatment was a fully human IgG2 OX40 agonist, ivuxolimab. A male proportion of about 84% was recorded, with mean age roughly 60 years and range 23 to 79.

A word on this clone: Its target is unknown.

Some clones are missing from TCRdb's copy, which holds only in-frame ones; the method was immunoSEQ multiplex PCR. The table includes around 62,000 clones, around 82% detected once. This CDR3 has 17 residues. Germline CDR1 is LGHNA and CDR2 is YNFKEQ. The V and J ends lost 4 bases and 2 bases respectively, with 18 bases between them. Findings and caveats of the study: Both CD4+ and CD8+ T cell populations in blood had undergone clonal expansion by week 6 at 0.1 to 3.0 mg/kg.

The clonotype comes from an adult with an advanced solid tumor such as melanoma, head and neck, liver or kidney cancer. V is TRBV4-2 and J is TRBJ1-3, with no clear D. The sample in question was CD4+ or CD8+ T cells sorted from blood, obtained in a trial of the OX40 agonist ivuxolimab. CDR3 loop: CASSPGVQAGTGNTIYF. Here the CDR3 DNA reads TGTGCCAGCAGCCCTGGGGTGCAGGCAGGAACTGGAAACACCATATATTTT.